Below, 16 T cell receptor beta chains from the same sample are listed, as sequenced in a study of T cell clones after liver transplantation. Clones were sequenced by immunoSEQ multiplex PCR, and TCRdb holds only the in-frame ones, with some missing. This repertoire shows about 74,000 clones, over 70% found once; its top ten account for about 0.6%. This specimen consisted of CD4+ T cells from blood, obtained before liver transplant. Receptors were obtained from a human donor who received a liver transplant.

This clone came up once. The chain uses TRBV4-1 and TRBJ1-1; D is possibly TRBD1 (5 bases). The CDR3 is made up of 15 amino acids. V was pared by 4 bases and J by 5 bases, with 17 bases between. CDR1 and CDR2 (germline): MGHRA, YSYEKL. The CDR3 loop is CASSPPLQGRTEAFF. Here the CDR3 DNA reads TGCGCCAGCAGCCCCCCGCTTCAGGGTCGGACTGAAGCTTTCTTT.

The V gene is TRBV18, the J gene TRBJ2-7; D is unclear. The CDR3 spans 13 residues. CDR1 and CDR2 from the germline V gene are KGHSH and LQKENI. Trimming stripped 4 bases from V and 3 bases from J, with 10 bases between. The CDR3 here is CASSRETGYEQYF. CDR3 bases: TGTGCCAGCTCACGAGAGACGGGCTACGAGCAGTACTTC. Based on the CDR3 plus reference TRBV18 and TRBJ2-7, the full variable domain is NAGVMQNPRHLVRRRGQEARLRCSPMKGHSHVYWYRQLPEEGLKFMVYLQKENIIDESGMPKERFSAEFPKEGPSILRIQQVVRGDSAAYFCASSRETGYEQYFGPGTRLTVT.

The chain recombines TRBV5-1 with TRBJ2-1; 10 positions match TRBD2. The CDR3 is made up of 18 amino acids. Germline V gene lookup returns CDR1 SGHRS and CDR2 YFSETQ. Losses at the gene ends were 0 bases for V and 7 bases for J; bases not matched to a gene: 13. The CDR3 DNA follows: TGCGCCAGCAGCTTGGCCGCGGCTAGCGGGAGCATAGGGAATGAGCAGTTCTTC. It translates to CASSLAAASGSIGNEQFF.

The rearrangement uses TRBV5-1 and TRBJ2-1, with D hard to call. The CDR3 spans 15 residues. Trimming shortened V by 2 bases and J by 0 bases, and 9 bases separated the two germline ends. In germline, CDR1 is SGHRS, CDR2 YFSETQ. CDR3 sequence: CASSLQMSSYNEQFF. CDR3 nucleotides: TGCGCCAGCAGCTTACAGATGAGCTCCTACAATGAGCAGTTCTTC.

This clone was seen a single time. This chain connects TRBV7-2 to TRBJ1-3; 11 bases match TRBD1. The V gene end was trimmed by 4 bases and the J gene end by 6 bases; junction bases not matched to a gene: 5. CDR1 SGHTA and CDR2 FQGNSA come from the germline V gene. The CDR3 runs to 15 residues. This chain's CDR3 is CASSYRTGGENTIYF. The CDR3 coding sequence is TGTGCCAGCAGCTATCGGACAGGGGGCGAAAACACCATATATTTT.

Within the sample, this clone is medium-sized. The chain uses TRBV2 and TRBJ2-7, with a possible D match to TRBD2 (6 bases). The germline V and J ends were trimmed by 1 base and 12 bases, with 25 bases remaining between them. CDR3 length: 16 amino acids. Germline loops: CDR1 SNHLY, CDR2 FYNNEI. The CDR3 region has the DNA TGTGCCAGCAGTGAAGATGCAGGGTTAAGGGACTTTCGTGCGTACTTC. Residues: CASSEDAGLRDFRAYF.

The CDR3 here is CASSAPQGTHYEQYF. The CDR3 DNA reads TGTGCCAGCAGTGCCCCACAGGGGACGCACTACGAGCAGTACTTC. The chain couples TRBV27 to TRBJ2-7, with TRBD1 identical over 7 bases. V trimming: 5 bases; J trimming: 3 bases; junction bases outside the gene matches: 10. This CDR3 has 15 residues. CDR1 and CDR2 (germline): MNHEY, SMNVEV (reference sequence).

The chain uses TRBV9 and TRBJ2-5; D is perhaps TRBD1 (7 bases). The germline CDR1 and CDR2 sequences are SGDLS and YYNGEE. Between the trimmed V and J ends, which lost 0 bases and 6 bases, there was a span of 15 bases. The CDR3 runs 15 residues. CDR3 sequence: CASSVGQGGRKTQYF. The CDR3, as DNA: TGTGCCAGCAGCGTAGGCCAGGGGGGCAGAAAGACCCAGTACTTC.

V usage is TRBV28 and J usage is TRBJ1-3, with a tentative D call TRBD1 (5 bases). Germline V gene lookup returns CDR1 MDHEN and CDR2 SYDVKM. V was trimmed by 5 bases and J by 4 bases, leaving 18 bases between them. This CDR3 has 16 residues. This CDR3 reads CASSRPGGTRGNTIYF. The DNA for the CDR3 is TGTGCCAGCAGTAGGCCGGGGGGGACGAGGGGAAACACCATATATTTT.

The V call is TRBV19, the J call TRBJ1-1, with D unresolved. This CDR3 has 15 amino acids. The ends were cut back, 7 bases at V and 0 bases at J, with 15 bases in the middle. Germline V gene lookup returns CDR1 LNHDA and CDR2 SQIVND (reference sequence). The CDR3 spells CASTPFGRMNTEAFF. CDR3 sequence (DNA): TGTGCCAGTACCCCCTTCGGCAGAATGAACACTGAAGCTTTCTTT. Supplemented by reference TRBV19 and TRBJ1-1, the full variable domain reads DGGITQSPKYLFRKEGQNVTLSCEQNLNHDAMYWYRQDPGQGLRLIYYSQIVNDFQKGDIAEGYSVSREKKESFPLTVTSAQKNPTAFYLCASTPFGRMNTEAFFGQGTRLTVV.

This clone appeared once. The J gene is TRBJ2-3, the V gene TRBV9; 8 nucleotides align to TRBD2. The CDR3 contains 15 residues. The V segment lost 2 bases and the J segment 5 bases; nucleotides outside the gene matches: 7. Per germline, CDR1 SGDLS and CDR2 YYNGEE. CDR3 sequence: CASSVSGGPRDTQYF. For the CDR3, the DNA is TGTGCCAGCAGCGTTTCGGGAGGGCCTAGAGATACGCAGTATTTT.

V usage is TRBV4-2 and J usage is TRBJ1-5; D is uncertain. The length of the CDR3 is 15 residues. Germline V lookup: CDR1 LGHNA, CDR2 YNFKEQ. Between the trimmed V and J ends, which lost 0 bases and 5 bases, there was a span of 11 bases. DNA of the CDR3: TGTGCCAGCAGCCAAGATACGGCAAGGCATCAGCCCCAGCATTTT. This sequence encodes CASSQDTARHQPQHF.

The V gene is TRBV4-1, the J gene TRBJ2-1, with TRBD2 matching 9 bases. The trim removed 0 bases at V and 8 bases at J, leaving 11 bases unmatched. CDR3 length equals 17 residues. The germline gives CDR1 MGHRA, CDR2 YSYEKL. CDR3 DNA: TGCGCCAGCAGCCAAGATCCCCCAGGAGCGGGAGGAGATGAGCAGTTCTTC. Encoded protein: CASSQDPPGAGGDEQFF.

This clone was seen only a few times. The rearrangement uses TRBV6-4 and TRBJ2-2, with 9 bases identical to TRBD1. With 4 bases clipped from V and 9 bases from J, the junction kept 9 bases outside the gene matches. The germline V gene has CDR1 MRHNA and CDR2 SNTAGT. The CDR3 covers 15 residues. This chain's CDR3 is CASSVGTGFPRELFF. CDR3 DNA: TGTGCCAGCAGTGTCGGGACAGGGTTCCCCCGGGAGCTGTTTTTT.

The chain is built from TRBV28 and TRBJ1-5; 12 bases match TRBD1. V gave up 5 bases and J gave up 7 bases; unmatched junction bases: 9. This CDR3 has 16 amino acids. CDR1 is MDHEN, CDR2 SYDVKM, per germline. DNA for the CDR3: TGTGCCAGCAGTCGATCGGGACAGGGGGCCGGACAGCCCCAGCATTTT. It codes for CASSRSGQGAGQPQHF.

The genes are TRBV7-2 and TRBJ2-7; 10 positions match TRBD2. Germline V gene data show CDR1 as SGHTA and CDR2 as FQGNSA. CDR3 length: 14 amino acids. The junction had 4 bases not matched to a gene; V was cut back by 3 bases and J by 5 bases. The CDR3 sequence: CASSLGLARDEQYF. The CDR3, as DNA: TGTGCCAGCAGCTTGGGACTAGCGAGGGACGAGCAGTACTTC.